The source of this T cell receptor beta chain is a study of memory CD4+ T cells and cytomegalovirus serostatus. Measured with immunoSEQ multiplex PCR; TCRdb has only the in-frame clones, and not every one. The sample holds 35,000 to 50,000 clones, 70% to 80% seen once. Single viable CD3+CD4+CD8-CD45RO+ cells were sorted as the memory CD4+ T cells. Turning to this clone: What it binds is not known.

Overall study findings and caveats: 67 of 164 known CMV-associated TCRbeta sequences appeared in CD4+ memory.

Sequencing was performed on memory CD4+ T cells from blood. This receptor was obtained from an adult in good health and CMV-seronegative.

Here the CDR3 reads CASSDLPSGSDTEAFF. CDR3 bases: TGTGCCAGCAGTGATCTCCCCTCAGGGTCGGACACTGAAGCTTTCTTT. The V and J genes are TRBV9 and TRBJ1-1; perhaps TRBD1 as D (5 bases). CDR1 and CDR2 (germline): SGDLS, YYNGEE. CDR3 length: 16 residues. Trimming took 5 bases from V and 3 from J, leaving 20 bases between them.